This TCR beta chain was recorded in a study of blood T cell repertoires in COVID-19. Using immunoSEQ multiplex PCR, the repertoire was profiled, and TCRdb retains in-frame clones only, with some absent. The sample carries 200,000 to 250,000 clones, approximately 83% recorded once. This study enrolled people aged about 18 to 90 from about two dozen US geographic areas. The J segment lost 5 bases and the V segment lost 5 bases, leaving 7 bases of the junction unmatched. The CDR3 has 14 residues. In germline, CDR1 is SGHKS, CDR2 YYEKEE (reference sequence). The V gene is TRBV5-5, the J gene TRBJ1-1, with 9 bases matching TRBD1. Sequencing was carried out using PBMCs or T cells enriched from blood (not recorded which). The sequence was collected from a woman aged 40 to 50 with acute COVID-19. The CDR3 DNA reads as TGTGCCAGCAGTCGTACAGGGGGCCGGACTGAAGCTTTCTTT. Protein sequence: CASSRTGGRTEAFF.